This TCR beta chain was documented in a study of CD8+ T cells in alopecia areata. Sequencing relied on a cDNA template that was reverse transcribed from extracted RNA. Clones were read by immunoSEQ multiplex PCR, and TCRdb kept only the in-frame ones, dropping some. Of tens of thousands of clones listed, around 96% are singletons. Collected material from alopecia areata patients comprised lesional scalp punch biopsies and peripheral blood. Study results and limitations: Tissue-resident alphabeta T cells belonging to normal skin likewise get sequenced within scalp specimens. Sharing of TCRs across patients appeared less clear than in mice, possibly for HLA-related reasons.

Per the germline V gene, CDR1 is LGHNT and CDR2 is FRNRAP. The CDR3 spans 12 residues. Trimming took off 6 bases at V and 4 bases at J, with 10 bases between the two ends. With respect to this clone: Its target is unknown.

The TCR comes from a human donor with alopecia areata. The sample in question was CD8+ T cells sorted from blood, obtained at week 0. The genes are TRBV12-5 and TRBJ2-7, with a possible D match to TRBD1 (5 bases). The CDR3 spells CASGKDTYEQYF. The DNA for the CDR3 is TGTGCTAGTGGCAAGGACACATACGAGCAGTACTTC.